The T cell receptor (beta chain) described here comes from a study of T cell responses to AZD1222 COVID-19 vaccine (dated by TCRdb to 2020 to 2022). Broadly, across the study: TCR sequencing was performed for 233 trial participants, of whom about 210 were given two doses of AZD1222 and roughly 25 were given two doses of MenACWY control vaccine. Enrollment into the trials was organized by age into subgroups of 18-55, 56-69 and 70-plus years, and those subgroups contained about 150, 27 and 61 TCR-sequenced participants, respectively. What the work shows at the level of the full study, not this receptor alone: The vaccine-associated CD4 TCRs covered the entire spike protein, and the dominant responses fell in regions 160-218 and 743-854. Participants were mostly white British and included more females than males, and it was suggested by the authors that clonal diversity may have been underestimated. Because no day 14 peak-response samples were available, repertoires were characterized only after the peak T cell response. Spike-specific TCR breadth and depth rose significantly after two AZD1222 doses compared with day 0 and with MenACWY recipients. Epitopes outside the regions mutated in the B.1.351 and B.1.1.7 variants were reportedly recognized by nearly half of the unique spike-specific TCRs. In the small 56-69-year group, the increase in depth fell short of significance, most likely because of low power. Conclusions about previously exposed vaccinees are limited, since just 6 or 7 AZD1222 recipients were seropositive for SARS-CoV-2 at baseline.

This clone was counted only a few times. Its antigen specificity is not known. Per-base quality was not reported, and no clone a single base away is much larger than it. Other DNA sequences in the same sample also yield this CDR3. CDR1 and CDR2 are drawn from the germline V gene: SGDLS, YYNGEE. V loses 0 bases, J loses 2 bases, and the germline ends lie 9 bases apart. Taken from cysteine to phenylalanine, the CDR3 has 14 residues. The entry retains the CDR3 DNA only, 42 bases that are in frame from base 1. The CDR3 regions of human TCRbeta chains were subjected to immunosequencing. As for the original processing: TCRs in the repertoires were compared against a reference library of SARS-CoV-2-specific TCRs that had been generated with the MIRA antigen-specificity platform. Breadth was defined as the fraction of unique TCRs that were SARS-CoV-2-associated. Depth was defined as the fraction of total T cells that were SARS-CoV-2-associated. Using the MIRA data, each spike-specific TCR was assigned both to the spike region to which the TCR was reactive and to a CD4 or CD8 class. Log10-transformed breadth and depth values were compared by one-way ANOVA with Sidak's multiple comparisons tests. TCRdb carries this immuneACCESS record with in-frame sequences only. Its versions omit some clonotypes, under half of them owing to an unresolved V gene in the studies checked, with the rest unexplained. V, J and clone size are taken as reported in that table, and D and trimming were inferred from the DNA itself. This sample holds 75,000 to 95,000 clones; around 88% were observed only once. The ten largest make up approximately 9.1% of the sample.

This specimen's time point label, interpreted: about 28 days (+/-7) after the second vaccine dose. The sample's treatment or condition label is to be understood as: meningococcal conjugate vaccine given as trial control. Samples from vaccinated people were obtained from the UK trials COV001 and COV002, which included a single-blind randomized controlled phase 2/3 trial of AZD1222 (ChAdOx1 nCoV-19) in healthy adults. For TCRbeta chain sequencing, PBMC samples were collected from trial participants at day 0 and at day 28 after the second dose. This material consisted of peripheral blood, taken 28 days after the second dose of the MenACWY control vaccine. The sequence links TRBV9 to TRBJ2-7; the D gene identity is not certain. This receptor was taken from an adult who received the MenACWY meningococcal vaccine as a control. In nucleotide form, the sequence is TGTGCCAGCAGCGTAGGGTCAGGTACCTACGAGCAGTACTTC. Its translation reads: CASSVGSGTYEQYF.